These T cell receptor beta chains were read from a single sample in a study of response to subunit inactivated influenza vaccine. TCRdb reprocessed the RT-PCR reads via MiXCR and lists one record per CDR3 protein. Here the sample spans over 750,000 distinct CDR3 sequences, 21% being singletons. Sequenced here: PBMCs from blood, sampled roughly 5 days after vaccination. These receptors all stem from a man in his fifties or sixties who received an inactivated influenza vaccine. Both conserved end residues are part of each CDR3. A D gene is named only where the DNA matches it firmly. The size field is filled for only some rows; it gives once, few, many or a size class.

v_gene	d_gene	abundance	j_gene	CDR3aa	CDR3nt
TRBV7-2	TRBD2	-	TRBJ2-1	CASSWGLAGLGNEQFF	TGTGCCAGCAGCTGGGGACTAGCGGGATTGGGCAATGAGCAGTTCTTC
TRBV5-6	-	few	TRBJ1-2	CASSLDWRYGYTF	TGTGCCAGCAGCTTGGACTGGCGATATGGCTACACCTTC
TRBV5-1	TRBD1	few	TRBJ2-1	CASGTGRYNEQFF	TGCGCCTCAGGGACAGGGAGATACAATGAGCAGTTCTTC
TRBV6-2/TRBV6-3	TRBD2	few	TRBJ2-3	CASSLAGGFRDTQYF	TGTGCCAGCAGTTTGGCGGGAGGGTTCAGAGATACGCAGTATTTT
TRBV5-1	-	once	TRBJ2-6	CASSPARDNSGANVLTF	TGCGCCAGCAGCCCAGCCCGGGACAACTCTGGGGCCAACGTCCTGACTTTC
TRBV7-9	-	-	TRBJ1-3	CASSLKGSRKRNTIYF	TGTGCCAGCAGCTTAAAGGGCTCCCGGAAACGTAACACCATATATTTT
TRBV28	TRBD2	many	TRBJ2-3	CASSGGGVGTDTQYF	TGTGCCAGCAGCGGGGGGGGAGTGGGCACAGATACGCAGTATTTT
TRBV29-1	-	-	TRBJ2-1	CSGRQARDEQFF	TGCAGCGGGAGACAGGCTAGGGATGAGCAGTTCTTC
TRBV5-1	-	many	TRBJ1-5	CASSLRVGQPQHF	TGCGCCAGCAGCTTAAGGGTTGGTCAGCCCCAGCATTTT
TRBV5-1	-	-	TRBJ2-3	CASSLAIAADTQYF	TGCGCCAGCAGCTTGGCGATAGCGGCAGATACGCAGTATTTT
TRBV7-9	-	few	TRBJ2-3	CASSLGTADGFTDTQYF	TGTGCCAGCAGCTTGGGGACCGCGGATGGGTTCACAGATACGCAGTATTTT
TRBV20-1	-	-	TRBJ2-1	CSARTDRLGFLEQFF	TGCAGTGCTAGAACAGACAGGCTAGGGTTCTTGGAGCAGTTCTTC
TRBV12-3/TRBV12-4	-	-	TRBJ1-2	CASSGGSHGYTF	TGTGCCAGCAGTGGGGGGAGCCATGGCTACACCTTC
TRBV6-2/TRBV6-3	-	-	TRBJ2-5	CASSKLETQYF	TGTGCCAGCAGCAAATTAGAGACCCAGTACTTC
TRBV6-4	TRBD1	-	TRBJ2-1	CASSGQGGNEQFF	TGTGCCAGCAGCGGACAGGGGGGCAATGAGCAGTTCTTC
TRBV7-9	TRBD2	few	TRBJ2-7	CASSFFSGGPYEQYF	TGTGCCAGCAGCTTCTTTAGCGGGGGCCCATACGAGCAGTACTTC
TRBV18	-	many	TRBJ1-3	CASSPPGAGNTIYF	TGTGCCAGCTCACCCCCAGGGGCTGGAAACACCATATATTTT
TRBV12-3/TRBV12-4	-	few	TRBJ1-1	CASRPPGSEAFF	TGTGCCAGCAGGCCCCCAGGGTCTGAAGCTTTCTTT
TRBV11-2	TRBD1	-	TRBJ2-7	CASSSNRDRGTEQYF	TGTGCCAGCAGCTCAAACCGGGACAGGGGGACCGAGCAGTACTTC
TRBV28	-	few	TRBJ1-5	CASSLWGGRRNQPQHF	TGTGCCAGCAGTTTATGGGGAGGGAGGCGCAATCAGCCCCAGCATTTT
TRBV4-2	-	-	TRBJ2-3	CASSQEPSSDASTDTQYF	TGTGCCAGCAGCCAAGAACCTTCTAGCGATGCTAGCACAGATACGCAGTATTTT
TRBV11-2	-	-	TRBJ2-1	CASSFPLGQSYNEQFF	TGTGCCAGCAGCTTCCCCCTAGGACAGTCCTACAATGAGCAGTTCTTC
TRBV15	TRBD1	few	TRBJ2-2	CATSVTGTGGPGELFF	TGTGCCACCAGCGTCACCGGGACAGGGGGGCCCGGGGAGCTGTTTTTT
TRBV29-1	TRBD2	few	TRBJ2-5	CSLKTSGRETQYF	TGCAGCCTAAAGACTAGCGGGAGAGAGACCCAGTACTTC
TRBV4-1	-	many	TRBJ2-6	CASSPEGYGANVLTF	TGCGCCAGCAGCCCTGAGGGGTACGGGGCCAACGTCCTGACTTTC
TRBV28	TRBD1	once	TRBJ1-1	CANSGGTEASF	TGTGCCAACTCCGGCGGGACAGAGGCTTCCTTT
TRBV4-3	-	-	TRBJ2-4	CASSLKTWGIQYF	TGCGCCAGCAGCCTGAAGACTTGGGGCATTCAGTACTTC
TRBV18	-	few	TRBJ2-1	CASSPQGQEQFF	TGTGCCAGCTCACCACAGGGTCAGGAGCAGTTCTTC
TRBV5-1	-	many	TRBJ2-7	CASSPMAAYEQYF	TGCGCCAGCAGCCCCATGGCCGCCTACGAGCAGTACTTC